This TCR beta chain is drawn from a study of T-cell reconstitution after alpha-beta-depleted transplantation in children. A library of TCRbeta sequences, prepared with unique molecular identifiers, was generated. MiXCR was run by TCRdb on the PCR reads, yielding one entry per CDR3 protein. Altogether about 270,000 distinct CDR3 sequences are present, 9.9% being singletons, with the ten largest covering about 9.5%. Germline V CDR1 and CDR2: ENHRY, SYGVKD. Trimming took off 5 bases at V and 0 bases at J, with 7 bases between the two ends. The CDR3 is 13 residues long. This clonotype came up a few times.

This TCR was sampled from a human donor who donated a stem cell graft to a child with SCID. The gene calls are TRBV10-3 and TRBJ2-5; D might be TRBD1 (5 bases). The sample consisted of PBMCs from the stem cell graft donor, taken from the stem cell graft. CDR3: CAISKGNQETQYF. The CDR3 DNA is TGTGCCATCAGTAAGGGGAACCAAGAGACCCAGTACTTC.